This TCR beta chain appears in the sequencing data of a study of cytomegalovirus exposure and HLA in healthy donors. Overall study context: Of all 400 or so donors who were genotyped, about 84% belonged to the Caucasian-associated ancestry cluster.

Primers: 60 Vbeta forward and 13 Jbeta reverse. Sequencing was performed with immunoSEQ multiplex PCR; in TCRdb, only in-frame clones are kept and a portion is missing. The table includes about 140,000 clones, roughly 80% detected once. CDR1 and CDR2 from the germline V gene are SGHAT and FQNNGV. V gave up 8 bases and J gave up 3 bases, with 9 bases separating them. This CDR3 has 12 residues. The sample consisted of PBMCs. This receptor was identified in a woman between 40 and 50 years old in good health and CMV-seronegative. V gene TRBV11-2 combines with J gene TRBJ2-3; D is undetermined. The CDR3 spells CASGEETDTQYF. The CDR3 coding sequence is TGTGCCAGCGGCGAGGAAACAGATACGCAGTATTTT.